What follows are 15 T cell receptor beta chains derived from one specimen sequenced in a study of vaccination and CD4 T cells after COVID-19. Indicated treatment: approximately 10-day PBMC culture with coronavirus spike peptide pools or control peptides (ViraFEST assay). Oncomine TCR Beta short-read sequencing was applied to DNA from cultured CD4+ T cells. TCRdb reprocessed the PCR reads with MiXCR, giving one entry per CDR3 protein. This sample has 25,000 to 30,000 distinct CDR3 sequences, with about 66% found just once. These TCRs are of unknown antigen specificity. Sequencing used CD4+ T cells from blood, cultured in vitro, obtained after SARS-CoV-2 vaccination. The source is a human donor who received a COVID-19 vaccine.

This chain connects TRBV5-4 to TRBJ1-6, with 9 positions matching TRBD1. This CDR3 has 16 residues. The V gene end was trimmed by 0 bases and the J gene end by 5 bases; junction bases not matched to a gene: 3. Germline V gene sequence: CDR1 SGHNT, CDR2 YYREEE (reference sequence). Here the CDR3 reads CASSLATGGNNSPLHF. The CDR3 nucleotides are TGTGCCAGCAGCTTGGCGACAGGGGGTAATAATTCACCCCTCCACTTT.

The chain combines TRBV7-8 with TRBJ1-5, with D possibly matching TRBD1 (6 bases). Germline CDR1 and CDR2: SGHVS and FQNEAQ. V was shortened by 1 base and J by 9 bases, with 19 bases between the two germline ends. The CDR3 runs 16 residues. The CDR3: CASSLEGRGRVGPQHF. CDR3 nucleotides: TGTGCCAGCAGCTTAGAGGGCAGGGGAAGGGTTGGGCCCCAGCATTTT.

J is TRBJ1-2 and V is TRBV7-4, with 11 bases lining up with TRBD1. From germline, CDR1 is SGHVT and CDR2 SQSDAQ. After removal of 5 bases from V and 3 bases from J, the junction contained 2 bases not matched to a gene. CDR3 length: 14 residues. CDR3 amino acids: CASSRDRGDYGYTF. The CDR3 DNA sequence: TGTGCCAGCAGCCGGGACAGGGGGGACTATGGCTACACCTTC.

The gene calls are TRBV14 and TRBJ1-6, with 7 bases lining up with TRBD1. The CDR3 is made up of 16 amino acids. Germline loops: CDR1 SGHDN, CDR2 FVKESK. J was trimmed by 7 bases and V by 0 bases; bases with no gene match: 6. DNA of the CDR3: TGTGCCAGCAGCCAAGAAACAGCAGGGGGGAATTCACCCCTCCACTTT. It encodes CASSQETAGGNSPLHF. Variable domain in full (rest from reference TRBV14 and TRBJ1-6): EAGVTQFPSHSVIEKGQTVTLRCDPISGHDNLYWYRRVMGKEIKFLLHFVKESKQDESGMPNNRFLAERTGGTYSTLKVQPAELEDSGVYFCASSQETAGGNSPLHFGNGTRLTVT.

This chain uses TRBV20-1 with TRBJ2-7; TRBD2 aligns across 10 bases. The CDR3 consists of 15 residues. V was clipped by 5 bases and J by 7 bases; unmatched bases: 14. Germline V gene sequence: CDR1 DFQATT, CDR2 SNEGSKA (reference sequence). The CDR3 DNA sequence: TGCAGTGCTCAGGGGGGGCTAGCGGGGGTAGAGGAGCAGTACTTC. Residues: CSAQGGLAGVEEQYF.

This clonotype was detected once. This chain links TRBV6-5 with TRBJ1-6, with unresolved D. V lost 0 bases and J lost 10, with 16 bases in between. The CDR3 covers 16 residues. CDR1 MNHEY and CDR2 SVGAGI come from the germline V gene. CDR3 region: CASSYSNFLFSSPLHF. The DNA of the CDR3 is TGTGCCAGCAGTTACTCGAACTTCTTGTTCTCCTCACCCCTCCACTTT.

This chain uses TRBV10-2 with TRBJ2-2, with 12 bases aligning to TRBD2. The CDR3 sequence is 15 residues long. CDR1 and CDR2 from the germline V gene are WSHSY and SAAADI. After removal of 6 bases from V and 4 bases from J, the junction contained 3 bases not matched to a gene. The CDR3 nucleotides are TGCGCCAGCAGGACTAGCGGGGGCGGCACCGGGGAGCTGTTTTTT. Translating gives CASRTSGGGTGELFF.

This clonotype was seen only a few times. The chain couples TRBV24-1 to TRBJ2-3, with 11 bases that match TRBD2. V shed 4 bases and J 4 bases; nucleotides not matched to a gene: 6. The CDR3 length is 16 residues. Germline CDR1 reads KGHDR; CDR2 reads SFDVKD. The CDR3 sequence is CATSDASGGIPDTQYF. The DNA for the CDR3 is TGTGCCACCAGTGACGCTAGCGGGGGGATCCCAGATACGCAGTATTTT.

The V call is TRBV11-3, the J call TRBJ1-4; 8 bases line up with TRBD1. The V gene's germline CDR1 is SGHNT and CDR2 YENEEA. The J segment lost 12 bases and the V segment lost 0 bases, leaving 12 bases of the junction unmatched. The CDR3 has 16 residues. The CDR3 DNA sequence: TGTGCCAGCAGCTTAGATGGGCGACAGGGGTCTAGAGAACTGTTTTTT. Encoded protein: CASSLDGRQGSRELFF.

The V call is TRBV24-1, the J call TRBJ1-4; 9 nucleotides line up with TRBD1. The CDR3 is made up of 13 amino acids. Trimming removed 9 bases from V and 5 bases from J; junction bases left unmatched: 3. CDR1 KGHDR and CDR2 SFDVKD come from the germline V gene. The CDR3 loop reads CATSTGGNEKLFF. The CDR3, as DNA: TGTGCCACCTCGACAGGGGGAAATGAAAAACTGTTTTTT.

The rearrangement joins TRBV20-1 to TRBJ2-1; D tentatively fits TRBD1 or TRBD2 (5 bases each). The germline V gene has CDR1 DFQATT and CDR2 SNEGSKA (reference sequence). V was cut by 3 bases and J by 2 bases, with 8 bases left in between. The CDR3 has 13 residues. The CDR3: CSARTGPYNEQFF. CDR3 nucleotide sequence: TGCAGTGCTAGGACGGGGCCCTACAATGAGCAGTTCTTC.

The rearrangement joins TRBV11-3 to TRBJ2-2, with D possibly being TRBD1 or TRBD2 (7 bases each). V lost 1 base and J 6 bases, leaving 15 bases between the germline ends. The CDR3 is made up of 16 amino acids. The V gene's germline CDR1 is SGHNT and CDR2 YENEEA. The CDR3 sequence: CASSLVVQGGAGELFF. In nucleotides, the CDR3 is TGTGCCAGCAGCTTAGTGGTCCAGGGGGGGGCCGGGGAGCTGTTTTTT.

V usage is TRBV2 and J usage is TRBJ2-5; 10 bases are a match to TRBD1. The germline gives CDR1 SNHLY, CDR2 FYNNEI. The V segment lost 7 bases and the J segment 9 bases; nucleotides outside the gene matches: 8. This CDR3 has 13 residues. Here the CDR3 reads CASIEDRGKAQYF. CDR3 bases: TGTGCCAGCATCGAGGACAGGGGGAAGGCCCAGTACTTC. Full variable domain (missing parts from reference TRBV2 and TRBJ2-5): EPEVTQTPSHQVTQMGQEVILRCVPISNHLYFYWYRQILGQKVEFLVSFYNNEISEKSEIFDDQFSVERPDGSNFTLKIRSTKLEDSAMYFCASIEDRGKAQYFGPGTRLLVL.

This rearrangement joins TRBV27 to TRBJ1-1; D not resolved. The length of the CDR3 is 14 residues. V gave up 2 bases and J gave up 4 bases, with 11 bases separating them. Germline V gene sequence: CDR1 MNHEY, CDR2 SMNVEV (reference sequence). The CDR3 region is CASSLISIGTEAFF. The CDR3 region has the DNA TGTGCCAGCAGTTTAATTAGTATCGGCACTGAAGCTTTCTTT.

The chain has TRBV5-5 and TRBJ2-3; 10 bases agree with TRBD2. The CDR3 is 14 amino acids. Per germline, CDR1 SGHKS and CDR2 YYEKEE (reference sequence). The junction had 6 bases not matched to a gene; V was cut back by 4 bases and J by 7 bases. DNA of the CDR3: TGTGCCAGCAGCCCTGAGACTAGCGGGCATACGCAGTATTTT. Its translation: CASSPETSGHTQYF.